This record concerns one TCR beta chain sequence. At one end the junction does not follow the germline gene, possibly because of a read error. TCRdb passed the reads through MiXCR, listing each CDR3 protein once. The data show roughly 230,000 distinct CDR3 sequences, 29% seen once. The CDR3 runs to 16 residues. CDR1 and CDR2 from the germline V gene are SGDLS and YYNGEE. This specimen comes from a study of kidney transplant recipient with SARS-CoV-2 infection. The clonotype originates from a male patient aged 30 to 40 who had COVID-19 and was a kidney transplant recipient. Some T cells may be supplied by the graft donor. The sequences come from a blood sample, collected at baseline and on day 111 from a kidney transplant recipient. The chain joins TRBV9 to TRBJ2-3; weak D call: TRBD1 (6 bases). This CDR3 is CTSSVSGTISTDTQYF. In DNA form, the CDR3 reads TGTACCAGCAGCGTATCAGGGACAATTAGCACAGATACGCAGTATTTT.